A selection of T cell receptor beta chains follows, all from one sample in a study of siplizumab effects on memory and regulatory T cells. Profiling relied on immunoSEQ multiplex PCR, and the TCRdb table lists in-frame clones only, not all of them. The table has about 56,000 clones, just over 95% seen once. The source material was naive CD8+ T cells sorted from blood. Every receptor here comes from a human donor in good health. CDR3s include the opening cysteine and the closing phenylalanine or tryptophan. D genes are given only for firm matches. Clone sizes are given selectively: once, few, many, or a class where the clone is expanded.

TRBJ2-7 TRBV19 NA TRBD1 CASTTGYGQGRNYEQYF TGTGCCAGTACCACTGGGTATGGACAGGGCAGGAACTACGAGCAGTACTTC
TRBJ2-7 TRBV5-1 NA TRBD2 CASMEGGAGYEQYF TGCGCCAGCATGGAGGGAGGGGCTGGATACGAGCAGTACTTC
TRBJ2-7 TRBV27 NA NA CASSSIDAYEQYF TGTGCCAGCAGTAGTATCGACGCCTACGAGCAGTACTTC
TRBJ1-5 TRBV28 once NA CASSDDRGQPQHF TGTGCCAGCAGTGATGACCGGGGTCAGCCCCAGCATTTT
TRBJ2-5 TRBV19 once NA CASSPSQETQYF TGTGCCAGTAGCCCGAGCCAAGAGACCCAGTACTTC
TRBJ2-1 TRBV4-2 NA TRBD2 CASSQEERSGALYNEQFF TGTGCCAGCAGCCAAGAAGAGAGAAGCGGGGCCCTATACAATGAGCAGTTCTTC
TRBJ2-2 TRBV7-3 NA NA CASSYTTGELFF TGTGCCAGCAGCTATACTACCGGGGAGCTGTTTTTT
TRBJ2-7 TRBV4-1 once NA CASSQEAGLLGEQYF TGCGCCAGCAGCCAAGAAGCAGGTCTCTTGGGGGAGCAGTACTTC
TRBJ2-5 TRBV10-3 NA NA CAINEGLGETQYF TGTGCCATCAACGAGGGACTGGGGGAGACCCAGTACTTC
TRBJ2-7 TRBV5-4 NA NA CASSLGITDEQYF TGTGCCAGCAGCTTGGGGATAACAGACGAGCAGTACTTC
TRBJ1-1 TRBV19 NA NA CASSIVPPQAAFF TGTGCCAGTAGTATAGTTCCTCCGCAGGCGGCTTTCTTT
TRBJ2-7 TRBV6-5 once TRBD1 CASGTDLYEQYF TGTGCCAGCGGGACAGACCTCTACGAGCAGTACTTC
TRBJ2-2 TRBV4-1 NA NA CASSLGVRGPGELFF TGCGCCAGCAGCCTAGGGGTCCGGGGCCCCGGGGAGCTGTTTTTT
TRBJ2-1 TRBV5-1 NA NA CASSFRGERHNNEQFF TGCGCCAGCAGTTTTCGAGGGGAGCGGCATAACAATGAGCAGTTCTTC
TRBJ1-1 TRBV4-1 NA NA CASSPIIQGHTEAFF TGCGCCAGCAGCCCAATTATACAGGGCCACACTGAAGCTTTCTTT
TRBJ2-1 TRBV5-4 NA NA CASSSGNYNEQFF TGTGCCAGCAGCTCCGGGAACTACAATGAGCAGTTCTTC
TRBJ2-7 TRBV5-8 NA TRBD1 CASSPGQGSSYEQYF TGTGCCAGCAGCCCGGGACAGGGGTCGTCCTACGAGCAGTACTTC
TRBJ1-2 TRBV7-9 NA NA CASSKADSPNNYGYTF TGTGCCAGCAGCAAAGCAGACAGCCCGAATAACTATGGCTACACCTTC
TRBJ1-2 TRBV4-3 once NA CASSQDLGRGFDGYTF TGCGCCAGCAGCCAAGATCTCGGCAGGGGCTTTGATGGCTACACCTTC
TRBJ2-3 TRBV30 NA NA CAWNMGGDTDTQYF TGTGCCTGGAATATGGGGGGAGACACAGATACGCAGTATTTT
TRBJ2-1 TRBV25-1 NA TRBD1 CASSEMDRGDSNEQFF TGTGCCAGCAGTGAAATGGACAGGGGGGACTCCAATGAGCAGTTCTTC
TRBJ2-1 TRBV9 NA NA CASSVGVNEQFF TGTGCCAGCAGCGTAGGAGTCAATGAGCAGTTCTTC
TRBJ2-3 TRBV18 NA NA CASSPVGITDTQYF TGTGCCAGCTCACCCGTGGGGATCACAGATACGCAGTATTTT
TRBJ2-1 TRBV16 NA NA CASSPSMGGDNEQFF TGTGCCAGCAGCCCGTCGATGGGGGGAGACAATGAGCAGTTCTTC
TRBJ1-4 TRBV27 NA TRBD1 CATQQGGSSEKLFF TGTGCCACCCAACAGGGGGGGTCTTCTGAAAAACTGTTTTTT
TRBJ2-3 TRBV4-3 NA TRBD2 CASSQDWVAGIENTDTQYF TGCGCCAGCAGCCAAGACTGGGTAGCGGGAATCGAGAACACAGATACGCAGTATTTT
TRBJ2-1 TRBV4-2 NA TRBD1 CASRLDRGHNEQFF TGTGCCAGCAGACTGGACAGGGGCCACAATGAGCAGTTCTTC
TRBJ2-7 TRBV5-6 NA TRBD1 CASSYTGGNEQYF TGTGCCAGCAGCTACACAGGGGGTAACGAGCAGTACTTC
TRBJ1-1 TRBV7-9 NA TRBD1 CASSNNRGIRSAAFF TGTGCCAGCAGCAATAACAGGGGAATAAGATCTGCAGCTTTCTTT
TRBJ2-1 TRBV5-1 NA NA CASSFTGSHLNEQFF TGCGCCAGCAGCTTCACAGGGTCCCACCTCAATGAGCAGTTCTTC
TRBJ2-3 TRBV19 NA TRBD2 CASGSGGSPTDTQYF TGTGCCAGTGGTTCGGGAGGAAGCCCTACAGATACGCAGTATTTT